The 12 T cell receptor beta chains reported below all come from one sample, sequenced in a study of metastatic and nonmetastatic thyroid tumors (dated by TCRdb to 2019 to 2021). Libraries were prepared through PCR. Sequencing was performed on an Illumina HiSeq 4000. TCRdb reanalyzed the raw reads on its own, using fastp at Q25 for trimming and MiXCR for clone calling, and kept in-frame beta chains. The table for this sample lists over 20,000 clones; around 15% of them were counted only once. The leading ten clones occupy around 36% of the sample. No patient had received any treatment before thyroid surgery. The sample taken for sequencing was blood. The receptors were sampled from a female donor with papillary thyroid cancer or a benign thyroid nodule (not recorded which). Some clones in this sample may be carry-over from other donors' samples.

On this clone: One end of the junction does not line up with germline, which may come from a read error. This chain links TRBV9 with TRBJ1-1; TRBD1 is a possible D gene (6 bases). The germline V gene encodes CDR1 SGDLS and CDR2 YYNGEE. The CDR3 totals 16 residues. CDR3 in DNA: TGTGCCTGCAGCCCTCAATCAGGGGTGGAGGGCACTGAATCTTTCTTT. Amino acids: CACSPQSGVEGTESFF.

This clone was seen ten or more times. The chain joins TRBV20-1 to TRBJ1-3; D is unclear. Germline lookup yields CDR1 DFQATT and CDR2 SNEGSKA (reference sequence). This CDR3 comprises 14 residues. Trimming cost V 6 bases and J 0 bases, with 12 bases left between them. Here the CDR3 reads CSAVVPSSGNTIYF. CDR3 bases: TGCAGTGCAGTCGTCCCGAGCTCTGGAAACACCATATATTTT.

In its sample, this clone was seen many times. The chain uses TRBV29-1 and TRBJ2-7; D is possibly TRBD2 (6 bases). In germline, CDR1 is SQVTM, CDR2 ANQGSEA. This CDR3 contains 11 residues. Trimming stripped 6 bases from V and 4 bases from J, with 10 bases between. The CDR3 nucleotides read TGCAGCGTAGGTCTAGCGTACGAGCAGTACTTC. Encoded protein: CSVGLAYEQYF.

In this sample, this clone turned up many times. This CDR3 is CSARERQGVGELFF. The CDR3 DNA sequence: TGCAGTGCTAGAGAGCGACAGGGGGTCGGGGAGCTGTTTTTT. The rearrangement uses TRBV20-1 and TRBJ2-2; 9 bases fit TRBD1. The CDR3 extends over 14 amino acids. CDR1 and CDR2 (germline): DFQATT, SNEGSKA (reference sequence). J gave up 7 bases and V 0 bases, and 3 bases lay outside the gene matches.

The chain carries TRBV5-1 and TRBJ2-2; the D gene is possibly TRBD2 (6 bases). The CDR3 sequence is 16 residues long. V was trimmed by 4 bases and J by 4 bases, leaving 17 bases between them. CDR1 and CDR2 from the germline V gene are SGHRS and YFSETQ. CDR3 amino acids: CASSRGTAGSTGELFF. The CDR3 nucleotides are TGCGCCAGCAGCCGGGGGACGGCGGGGAGCACCGGGGAGCTGTTTTTT.

In its sample, this clone was seen many times. This chain joins TRBV6-6 and TRBJ1-1; a possible D gene is TRBD1 (5 bases). V shed 2 bases and J shed 3 bases, with 10 bases lying between them. Per the germline V gene, CDR1 is MNHNY and CDR2 is SVGAGI (reference sequence). The CDR3 runs 14 residues. CDR3 protein: CASSYTGPHTEAFF. As DNA, the CDR3 is TGTGCCAGCAGTTACACGGGGCCACACACTGAAGCTTTCTTT.

Many counts were recorded for this clone. The rearrangement uses TRBV6-1 and TRBJ2-5; 7 bases map to TRBD2. The CDR3 extends over 14 amino acids. CDR1 and CDR2 from the germline V gene are MNHNS and SASEGT. J lost 0 bases, V lost 5 bases, and 3 bases had no gene match. This CDR3 is CASSTGTNQETQYF. The CDR3 DNA sequence: TGTGCCAGCAGTACCGGGACTAACCAAGAGACCCAGTACTTC.

This clone was picked up many times. It may be a read error: a sequence one base away is much more abundant. V usage is TRBV12-3 or TRBV12-4 and J usage is TRBJ2-5; tentative D call: TRBD1 (5 bases). The V gene lost 5 bases and the J gene lost 9 bases, with 19 bases spanning the gap. The CDR3 runs 14 residues. The CDR3, as DNA: TGTGCCAGCAGTATGGGCAGGCCCAAAGGGGCCCAGTACTTC. The encoded protein is CASSMGRPKGAQYF.

This clone has ten or more counts. The CDR3 region has the DNA TGTGCCAGCATGGCGACCAGCTCCTACAATGAGCAGTTCTTC. Protein sequence: CASMATSSYNEQFF. This chain uses TRBV2 with TRBJ2-1; no clear D gene. The germline gives CDR1 SNHLY, CDR2 FYNNEI. This CDR3 is built from 14 residues. V was shortened by 7 bases and J by 0 bases, with 10 bases between the two germline ends.

The table lists this clone with many counts. This could be a read error, since a much larger clone is one nucleotide away. The V gene is TRBV4-3, the J gene TRBJ1-6; D perhaps matches TRBD1 (5 bases). The CDR3 is 16 residues long. Looked up from germline, CDR1 is LGHNA and CDR2 is YSLEER. The ends were cut back, 6 bases at V and 10 bases at J, with 22 bases in the middle. The CDR3 DNA sequence: TGCGCCAGCAGGGGGACCCTATTGGGGATTCAATCACCCCTCCACTTT. Its protein is CASRGTLLGIQSPLHF.

This clone was seen many times. V gene TRBV15 combines with J gene TRBJ1-1; no clear D gene. CDR1 is LNHNV and CDR2 is YYDKDF in the germline V gene (reference sequence). CDR3 size: 13 residues. V was trimmed by 0 bases and J by 0 bases, leaving 2 bases between them. This CDR3 is CATSRDMNTEAFF. The CDR3 DNA follows: TGTGCCACCAGCAGAGACATGAACACTGAAGCTTTCTTT.

The chain couples TRBV7-2 to TRBJ2-7; D tentatively reads TRBD1 or TRBD2 (5 bases each). Looked up from germline, CDR1 is SGHTA and CDR2 is FQGNSA. Trimming took 1 base from V and 6 from J, leaving 7 bases between them. There are 12 residues in the CDR3. The CDR3 sequence is CASSLGGGEQYF. DNA for the CDR3: TGTGCCAGCAGCTTAGGTGGGGGCGAGCAGTACTTC.